Below are 25 T cell receptor beta chains sequenced from a single sample in a study of neoadjuvant anti-PD-1 for oral cavity cancer. Sequenced by immunoSEQ multiplex PCR; TCRdb stores in-frame clones only, minus some. The sample has 11,000 to 15,000 clones; around 75% are singletons. The sample was PBMCs, taken before nivolumab (anti-PD-1) treatment. The source is a person between 35 and 79 years old with oral cavity squamous cell carcinoma.

The chain links TRBV29-1 to TRBJ2-2, with D possibly called TRBD1 or TRBD2 (5 bases each). CDR1 SQVTM and CDR2 ANQGSEA come from the germline V gene. Trimming left V 3 bases short and J 4 bases short, with 9 bases between. This CDR3 is 13 amino acids long. This chain's CDR3 is CSVDRGGTGELFF. CDR3 DNA: TGCAGCGTTGACCGGGGCGGCACCGGGGAGCTGTTTTTT.

The chain recombines TRBV6-1 with TRBJ1-1; 9 positions agree with TRBD1. Trimming took 3 bases from V and 4 from J; bases not matched to a gene: 12. CDR1 MNHNS and CDR2 SASEGT come from the germline V gene. CDR3 length: 17 residues. The CDR3 region is CASSDPIQGAHSTEAFF. The CDR3 nucleotides are TGTGCCAGCAGTGATCCTATACAGGGGGCGCACAGCACTGAAGCTTTCTTT.

The chain recombines TRBV2 with TRBJ2-5, with 7 bases aligning to TRBD1. The CDR3 is made up of 15 amino acids. In germline, CDR1 is SNHLY, CDR2 FYNNEI. With V trimmed by 1 base and J by 5 bases, 7 bases remained unmatched. CDR3 nucleotides: TGTGCCAGCAGTGAAGTACAGGGGACGGGTGAGACCCAGTACTTC. This codes for CASSEVQGTGETQYF.

The chain couples TRBV11-3 to TRBJ2-2; D may be TRBD2 (6 bases). The germline V gene has CDR1 SGHNT and CDR2 YENEEA. The length of the CDR3 is 18 residues. Trimming shortened V by 1 base and J by 3 bases, and 18 bases separated the two germline ends. The DNA of the CDR3 is TGTGCCAGCAGCTTAGCCGAGTGGACCGGAGGGGACACCGGGGAGCTGTTTTTT. This translates into CASSLAEWTGGDTGELFF.

This chain links TRBV27 with TRBJ2-3; a possible D gene is TRBD2 (6 bases). The CDR3 runs to 16 residues. Germline loops: CDR1 MNHEY, CDR2 SMNVEV (reference sequence). Trimming removed 0 bases from V and 4 bases from J, with 14 bases in between. CDR3 in amino acids: CASSLSFVGGSDTQYF. The CDR3, as DNA: TGTGCCAGCAGTTTATCGTTCGTGGGAGGTTCAGATACGCAGTATTTT.

This clone was picked up a small number of times. The V gene is TRBV11-2, the J gene TRBJ2-1, with D perhaps being TRBD1 or TRBD2 (6 bases each). Per germline, CDR1 SGHAT and CDR2 FQNNGV. The CDR3 is 16 amino acids. Between the trimmed V and J ends, which lost 1 base and 5 bases, there was a span of 15 bases. The CDR3 reads CASSLVSGARNNEQFF. CDR3 nucleotides: TGTGCCAGCAGCTTAGTTTCGGGGGCCCGGAACAATGAGCAGTTCTTC.

The gene calls are TRBV5-1 and TRBJ2-3; TRBD2 matches at 15 bases. Trimming took 4 bases from V and 0 from J; bases not matched to a gene: 3. Germline V CDR1 and CDR2: SGHRS, YFSETQ. This CDR3 spans 17 amino acids. The CDR3 region is CASSTGTSGGSTDTQYF. DNA of the CDR3: TGCGCCAGCAGCACGGGGACTAGCGGGGGGAGCACAGATACGCAGTATTTT.

The chain joins TRBV5-1 to TRBJ2-3; no firm D call. The CDR3 length is 16 residues. Germline V gene lookup returns CDR1 SGHRS and CDR2 YFSETQ. The ends were cut back, 2 bases at V and 2 bases at J, with 15 bases in the middle. The CDR3 region is CASSFRTYRFTDTQYF. The CDR3 DNA reads as TGCGCCAGCAGCTTCAGGACCTACCGATTCACAGATACGCAGTATTTT.

The chain recombines TRBV5-1 with TRBJ1-4; weak D call: TRBD1 (6 bases). The CDR3 has 14 amino acids. Trimming removed 4 bases from V and 6 bases from J, with 13 bases in between. The V gene's germline CDR1 is SGHRS and CDR2 YFSETQ. The CDR3 loop is CASSRRGSDEKLFF. CDR3 coding DNA: TGCGCCAGCAGCCGGAGGGGGAGTGATGAAAAACTGTTTTTT.

The rearrangement joins TRBV19 to TRBJ1-4; 10 bases are shared with TRBD1. Germline V lookup: CDR1 LNHDA, CDR2 SQIVND (reference sequence). The CDR3 is 15 amino acids. V gave up 5 bases and J gave up 8 bases; unmatched junction bases: 8. CDR3 bases: TGTGCCAGTAGTGTAACCGGGACAGGGGCAGAAAAACTGTTTTTT. Protein product: CASSVTGTGAEKLFF.

This chain uses TRBV5-1 with TRBJ1-1; weak D call: TRBD1 (6 bases). Trimming stripped 4 bases from V and 4 bases from J, with 17 bases between. This CDR3 spans 15 amino acids. The germline gives CDR1 SGHRS, CDR2 YFSETQ. The CDR3 protein is CASSGRTAERTEAFF. The CDR3 DNA reads TGCGCCAGCAGCGGAAGGACAGCGGAGCGCACTGAAGCTTTCTTT.

CDR3 DNA: TGTGCCACCGGACAGGGGGCTTATAGCAATCAGCCCCAGCATTTT. Translation gives CATGQGAYSNQPQHF. This sequence joins TRBV10-3 and TRBJ1-5, with 11 positions matching TRBD1. Germline V gene lookup returns CDR1 ENHRY and CDR2 SYGVKD. Unmatched junction bases numbered 5, after V lost 10 bases and J lost 0 bases. The CDR3 length is 15 residues.

The chain couples TRBV30 to TRBJ1-1; 7 bases are a match to TRBD1. Trimming cost V 5 bases and J 0 bases; bases outside gene matches: 0. The CDR3 contains 12 residues. Looked up from germline, CDR1 is GTSNPN and CDR2 is SVGIG (reference sequence). CDR3 nucleotides: TGTGCCTGGGGACAGGTGAACACTGAAGCTTTCTTT. This gives the protein CAWGQVNTEAFF.

The rearrangement uses TRBV7-2 and TRBJ1-1; 12 nucleotides align to TRBD1. CDR1 is SGHTA, CDR2 FQGNSA, per germline. This CDR3 comprises 15 residues. With 4 bases clipped from V and 10 bases from J, the junction kept 10 bases outside the gene matches. CDR3 DNA sequence: TGTGCCAGCAGCTCAACGTCCCGGGACAGGGGGCGAGCTTTCTTT. Residues: CASSSTSRDRGRAFF.

The V call is TRBV5-4, the J call TRBJ2-1; possibly TRBD1 for D (5 bases). Per the germline V gene, CDR1 is SGHNT and CDR2 is YYREEE (reference sequence). V gave up 4 bases and J gave up 6 bases, with 23 bases separating them. The CDR3 extends over 17 amino acids. The CDR3 loop is CASSPPKRQSSINEQFF. The CDR3 bases are TGTGCCAGCAGCCCTCCCAAGAGACAGAGTTCCATCAATGAGCAGTTCTTC.

The chain uses TRBV19 and TRBJ2-3; the match to TRBD2 covers 9 bases. The CDR3 sequence is 16 residues long. J lost 1 base, V lost 3 bases, and 5 bases had no gene match. The V gene's germline CDR1 is LNHDA and CDR2 SQIVND (reference sequence). The CDR3 DNA reads TGTGCCAGTAGTATTTCGGTAGCGGGAGGCACAGATACGCAGTATTTT. Encoded protein: CASSISVAGGTDTQYF.

V is TRBV7-9 and J is TRBJ2-5; a possible D gene is TRBD2 (6 bases). The CDR3 length is 18 residues. The V gene's germline CDR1 is SEHNR and CDR2 FQNEAQ (reference sequence). The germline V and J ends were trimmed by 8 bases and 3 bases, with 28 bases remaining between them. The CDR3 DNA is TGTGCCAGCGGACTACCAGGGCCCCCCTACCTGAAAGAAGAGACCCAGTACTTC. Amino acids: CASGLPGPPYLKEETQYF.

The genes are TRBV27 and TRBJ1-4, with a tentative D call TRBD1 (5 bases). V was clipped by 5 bases and J by 7 bases, with 20 bases between them. CDR3 length: 16 amino acids. Looked up from germline, CDR1 is MNHEY and CDR2 is SMNVEV (reference sequence). The CDR3 sequence: CASSQGTGTEGEKLFF. CDR3 nucleotides: TGTGCCAGCAGTCAAGGGACTGGGACTGAAGGTGAAAAACTGTTTTTT.

This CDR3 reads CASSSWDTQETQYF. CDR3 DNA sequence: TGTGCCAGCAGTTCCTGGGACACCCAAGAGACCCAGTACTTC. This chain joins TRBV27 and TRBJ2-5, with TRBD1 as a possible D gene (6 bases). The CDR3 is 14 amino acids. V lost 4 bases, J lost 1 base, and 10 bases lay in between. The germline gives CDR1 MNHEY, CDR2 SMNVEV (reference sequence).

This clone was detected a few times. The CDR3 loop reads CASSPPARLGSGELFF. The CDR3 bases are TGTGCCAGCAGTCCCCCGGCCAGATTAGGATCCGGGGAGCTGTTTTTT. V usage is TRBV28 and J usage is TRBJ2-2, with D uncertain. V lost 5 bases to trimming and J lost 6 bases, with 19 bases between them. Germline CDR1 and CDR2: MDHEN and SYDVKM. This CDR3 has 16 amino acids.

This chain uses TRBV7-8 with TRBJ2-4; D unclear. The CDR3 is 16 residues long. Germline CDR1 is SGHVS and CDR2 is FQNEAQ. The ends were cut back, 1 base at V and 0 bases at J, with 10 bases in the middle. CDR3 bases: TGTGCCAGCAGCTTAGGGCCCTTTCTAGCCAAAAACATTCAGTACTTC. It translates to CASSLGPFLAKNIQYF.

The chain joins TRBV7-8 to TRBJ2-6, with 7 bases matching TRBD2. The J segment lost 0 bases and the V segment lost 3 bases, leaving 8 bases of the junction unmatched. The CDR3 covers 18 residues. CDR1 is SGHVS, CDR2 FQNEAQ, per germline. This CDR3 is CASSFTQGLHSGANVLTF. The CDR3 coding sequence is TGTGCCAGCAGCTTCACTCAGGGACTACACTCTGGGGCCAACGTCCTGACTTTC.

The gene calls are TRBV7-3 and TRBJ2-6; D is perhaps TRBD1 (6 bases). In germline, CDR1 is SGHTA, CDR2 FQGTGA. With 5 bases removed from V and 5 bases from J, the gap between germline ends came to 13 bases. CDR3 length: 15 residues. The CDR3 sequence: CASSPGDRRANVLTF. The CDR3 nucleotides are TGTGCCAGCAGCCCAGGGGATCGGAGGGCCAACGTCCTGACTTTC.

J is TRBJ2-1 and V is TRBV7-8, with 7 nucleotides matching TRBD2. After removal of 5 bases from V and 0 bases from J, the junction contained 4 bases not matched to a gene. Germline values: CDR1 SGHVS, CDR2 FQNEAQ. The CDR3 length is 15 residues. CDR3 loop: CASSQRDLSYNEQFF. CDR3 coding DNA: TGTGCCAGCAGCCAGCGGGACCTCTCCTACAATGAGCAGTTCTTC.

The chain links TRBV5-1 to TRBJ2-7; tentative D call: TRBD1 (6 bases). Deletions cut 0 bases from V and 6 bases from J, with 10 bases between. CDR3 length equals 13 residues. Germline assignment: CDR1 SGHRS and CDR2 YFSETQ. CDR3 sequence reads: CASSLALDSEQYF. DNA of the CDR3: TGCGCCAGCAGCTTGGCCCTGGACAGCGAGCAGTACTTC.